This T cell receptor beta chain was sequenced in a study of regulatory T cells in long-lasting Graves disease. Study-wide findings and caveats: Persistent disease was associated with favored TRBV28 usage and with favored use of TRBJ1-2 and TRBJ2-5.

The germline V gene has CDR1 SGHTA and CDR2 FQGTGA. V was shortened by 2 bases and J by 3 bases, with 7 bases between the two germline ends. The CDR3 is 14 residues long. CDR3-region Arm-PCR and iRepertoire HTBI primers produced the TCR beta libraries. A single record per CDR3 protein comes from TCRdb applying MiXCR to the multiplex PCR reads. The sample holds about 220,000 distinct CDR3 sequences; roughly 19% are singletons and the top ten take roughly 10%. This clonotype was counted many times. The antigen is undetermined. Time point meaning: newly diagnosed GD, antithyroid drugs for less than 3 months. PBMCs provided the RNA from which the TCR library was made. These data were also filed under a second study, of T cells in Graves' hyperthyroidism and ophthalmopathy. That study adds: The HTBI primer set was used in a first-round RT-PCR of the TCR CDR3. Most thyroid clonotypes expanded above 0.001 appeared in blood too.

This receptor was obtained from a woman aged 30 to 39 with Graves disease. The chain joins TRBV7-3 to TRBJ2-2; D not certain. The sample consisted of peripheral blood mononuclear cells (PBMCs), taken at new diagnosis, from a patient treated with antithyroid drugs. The chain's CDR3 is CASSLYGYTGELFF. The CDR3 region has the DNA TGTGCCAGCAGCTTATACGGGTACACCGGGGAGCTGTTTTTT.